The 23 T cell receptor beta chains in this list originate from one sample, sequenced in a study of blood T cells in healthy people across ages. A second PCR, run for 7 to 11 cycles, used a sample-barcoded 5' primer plus a J-beta primer mix. One entry per CDR3 protein results from TCRdb running MiXCR on the 5' RACE reads. The sample has 1.5 million to 2 million distinct CDR3 sequences; 40% to 55% are singletons. Material: blood. These TCRs come from a woman between 40 and 50 years old in good health.

V usage is TRBV15 and J usage is TRBJ2-1, with D unclear. CDR3 length equals 13 residues. Germline assignment: CDR1 LNHNV and CDR2 YYDKDF (reference sequence). Trimming took 0 bases from V and 6 from J, leaving 6 bases between them. The CDR3 coding sequence is TGTGCCACCAGCAGAGAGTCCGGCAATGAGCAGTTCTTC. Protein: CATSRESGNEQFF.

This clonotype was seen only a few times. This chain links TRBV3-1 with TRBJ2-7; 8 bases line up with TRBD2. Germline loops: CDR1 LGHDT, CDR2 YNNKEL (reference sequence). The CDR3 is made up of 18 amino acids. V was clipped by 3 bases and J by 0 bases; unmatched bases: 13. Here the CDR3 reads CASSQEQKLAVSSYEQYF. CDR3 coding DNA: TGTGCCAGCAGCCAGGAACAGAAACTAGCGGTTAGCTCCTACGAGCAGTACTTC.

The chain recombines TRBV12-3 or TRBV12-4 with TRBJ2-5; D is undetermined. The CDR3 sequence is 17 residues long. Deletions cut 1 base from V and 5 bases from J, with 20 bases between. This CDR3 reads CASSLVSAIGGGETQYF. The CDR3 nucleotides are TGTGCCAGCAGTTTAGTTTCGGCAATAGGTGGTGGGGAGACCCAGTACTTC.

This chain links TRBV3-1 with TRBJ2-1, with 13 bases matching TRBD2. Germline loops: CDR1 LGHDT, CDR2 YNNKEL (reference sequence). The CDR3 is 16 amino acids. V dropped 4 bases and J dropped 6; count of bases not matched to a gene: 6. CDR3 bases: TGTGCCAGCAGCCGTAGACTAGCGGGGGGAAGCAATGAGCAGTTCTTC. It encodes CASSRRLAGGSNEQFF.

J is TRBJ2-3 and V is TRBV6-2 or TRBV6-3; D remains unclear. V shed 4 bases and J shed 2 bases, with 13 bases lying between them. Germline CDR1 is MNHEY and CDR2 is SVGEGT. The CDR3 has 15 amino acids. Written as DNA, the CDR3 is TGTGCCAGCAGTTCCGACTCCCGCCCCACAGATACGCAGTATTTT. Translation gives CASSSDSRPTDTQYF.

The count of this clonotype is one. The gene calls are TRBV6-5 and TRBJ2-1; D is unclear. The germline V gene encodes CDR1 MNHEY and CDR2 SVGAGI. The CDR3 is 15 residues long. V shed 6 bases and J shed 0 bases, with 12 bases lying between them. The CDR3 here is CASSDKRSSYNEQFF. CDR3 sequence (DNA): TGTGCCAGCAGCGACAAGAGGAGCTCCTACAATGAGCAGTTCTTC.

This chain uses TRBV18 with TRBJ2-7; D is perhaps TRBD1 or TRBD2 (5 bases each). Judging by the DNA end, TRBJ2-5 fits better; the J call may be wrong. Germline CDR1 KGHSH, CDR2 LQKENI. There are 14 residues in the CDR3. The DNA for the CDR3 is TGTGCCAGCTCTCCCGACAGACTACTAGAGACCCAGTACTTC. Translated, it gives CASSPDRLLETQYF.

This clonotype was recorded a few times. The rearrangement links TRBV29-1 to TRBJ2-3, with 11 nucleotides matching TRBD1. Germline-derived CDR1 and CDR2 are SQVTM and ANQGSEA. The CDR3 is 14 residues long. With V trimmed by 6 bases and J by 11 bases, 13 bases remained unmatched. The CDR3 here is CSVAARTGGNRQYF. Here the CDR3 DNA reads TGCAGCGTAGCCGCGAGGACAGGGGGCAATAGGCAGTATTTT.

The chain joins TRBV7-3 to TRBJ2-3; 9 nucleotides match TRBD1. Germline V gene sequence: CDR1 SGHTA, CDR2 FQGTGA. J was trimmed by 6 bases and V by 1 base; bases with no gene match: 5. This CDR3 contains 15 residues. CDR3 in amino acids: CASSLIGTGRDTQYF. Here the CDR3 DNA reads TGTGCCAGCAGCTTAATAGGGACAGGGCGCGATACGCAGTATTTT. Filled out from reference TRBV7-3 and TRBJ2-3, the complete variable domain reads GAGVSQTPSNKVTEKGKYVELRCDPISGHTALYWYRQSLGQGPEFLIYFQGTGAADDSGLPNDRFFAVRPEGSVSTLKIQRTERGDSAVYLCASSLIGTGRDTQYFGPGTRLTVL.

The rearrangement joins TRBV20-1 to TRBJ1-4; no firm D call. From germline, CDR1 is DFQATT and CDR2 SNEGSKA (reference sequence). Trimming took off 5 bases at V and 6 bases at J, with 13 bases between the two ends. CDR3 length: 13 amino acids. As DNA, the CDR3 is TGCAGTGCTGGCCATGGGGTAGATGAAAAACTGTTTTTT. It translates to CSAGHGVDEKLFF.

The chain combines TRBV4-2 with TRBJ2-7; TRBD2 matches 11 bases. J lost 4 bases, V lost 3 bases, and 8 bases had no gene match. Germline loops: CDR1 LGHNA, CDR2 YNFKEQ. This CDR3 region has 16 residues. CDR3 sequence: CASSQAGTSGRYEQYF. Written as DNA, the CDR3 is TGTGCCAGCAGCCAGGCGGGGACTAGCGGCCGATACGAGCAGTACTTC.

Only a few counts were recorded for this clonotype. V is TRBV10-3 and J is TRBJ1-2; D not resolved. Germline lookup yields CDR1 ENHRY and CDR2 SYGVKD. The CDR3 totals 14 residues. The V end was cut by 10 bases, the J end by 6 bases, with 21 bases between. The CDR3, as DNA: TGTGCCAGGTACAAACATCGACACCGACATGGCTACACCTTC. Encoded protein: CARYKHRHRHGYTF.

The rearrangement joins TRBV3-1 to TRBJ1-5; the match to TRBD1 covers 7 bases. The J segment lost 4 bases and the V segment lost 5 bases, leaving 5 bases of the junction unmatched. The CDR3 loop spans 14 amino acids. Germline values: CDR1 LGHDT, CDR2 YNNKEL (reference sequence). CDR3 sequence reads: CASSADRLNQPQHF. The DNA of the CDR3 is TGTGCCAGCAGCGCGGACAGGTTGAATCAGCCCCAGCATTTT.

The V and J genes are TRBV29-1 and TRBJ1-2, with D hard to call. Trimming shortened V by 3 bases and J by 1 base, and 15 bases separated the two germline ends. Germline CDR1 and CDR2: SQVTM and ANQGSEA. The CDR3 is 15 amino acids. The CDR3 DNA reads as TGCAGCGTTGAGGGCGCGACACTCCTTAACTATGGCTACACCTTC. The encoded protein is CSVEGATLLNYGYTF. The full variable domain, in which reference TRBV29-1 and TRBJ1-2 provide the parts outside the CDR3, is SAVISQKPSRDICQRGTSLTIQCQVDSQVTMMFWYRQQPGQSLTLIATANQGSEATYESGFVIDKFPISRPNLTFSTLTVSNMSPEDSSIYLCSVEGATLLNYGYTFGSGTRLTVV.

This clonotype was recorded once. The chain combines TRBV20-1 with TRBJ2-1, with 13 positions matching TRBD2. The CDR3 has 18 residues. Trimming removed 5 bases from V and 5 bases from J; junction bases left unmatched: 15. In germline, CDR1 is DFQATT, CDR2 SNEGSKA (reference sequence). CDR3 nucleotides: TGCAGTGCTGGTAGGGGACTAGCGGGGAGTTTCAGAAACAATGAGCAGTTCTTC. It specifies CSAGRGLAGSFRNNEQFF.

The V gene is TRBV28, the J gene TRBJ2-5, with TRBD1 matching 7 bases. The CDR3 length is 15 residues. Trimming cost V 4 bases and J 0 bases; bases outside gene matches: 5. CDR1 and CDR2 (germline): MDHEN, SYDVKM. CDR3 region: CASSSRQGYQETQYF. The DNA of the CDR3 is TGTGCCAGCAGTTCTCGACAGGGTTACCAAGAGACCCAGTACTTC.

The rearrangement uses TRBV29-1 and TRBJ2-1; D may be TRBD1 (6 bases). The closer fit of TRBJ2-7 to the DNA end suggests the J call may be wrong. Germline V gene lookup returns CDR1 SQVTM and CDR2 ANQGSEA. The CDR3 spans 13 residues. The chain's CDR3 is CSAGTNSYNEQYF. The CDR3 DNA reads TGCAGCGCCGGGACAAACTCCTACAATGAGCAGTACTTC.

This chain uses TRBV6-6 with TRBJ2-5; 10 bases agree with TRBD1. CDR1 and CDR2 from the germline V gene are MNHNY and SVGAGI (reference sequence). V gave up 7 bases and J gave up 4 bases; unmatched junction bases: 9. CDR3 length: 15 amino acids. Written as DNA, the CDR3 is TGTGCCAGCAATTCCGGGACAGGGGTTTTAGAGACCCAGTACTTC. It translates to CASNSGTGVLETQYF.

The V call is TRBV5-4, the J call TRBJ2-5; 11 bases map to TRBD1. This CDR3 comprises 14 residues. The V gene end was trimmed by 7 bases and the J gene end by 3 bases; junction bases not matched to a gene: 5. CDR1 is SGHNT, CDR2 YYREEE, per germline (reference sequence). The CDR3: CASWTGGGEETQYF. The CDR3 DNA sequence: TGTGCCAGCTGGACAGGGGGCGGGGAAGAGACCCAGTACTTC.

This chain uses TRBV10-3 with TRBJ1-2; unclear D gene. V was cut by 2 bases and J by 4 bases, with 20 bases left in between. Per germline, CDR1 ENHRY and CDR2 SYGVKD. The CDR3 spans 17 residues. The CDR3 nucleotides read TGTGCCATCAGTGAGAAGGAGGTAGAGTTCCTCCTCTATGGCTACACCTTC. Translation: CAISEKEVEFLLYGYTF.

This chain links TRBV7-2 with TRBJ2-1; D is uncertain. The CDR3 is made up of 16 amino acids. Trimming removed 4 bases from V and 4 bases from J, with 17 bases in between. Per germline, CDR1 SGHTA and CDR2 FQGNSA. In DNA form, the CDR3 reads TGTGCCAGCAGCTCATACAGTACCGGCCTATACAATGAGCAGTTCTTC. Its protein product is CASSSYSTGLYNEQFF.

The rearrangement joins TRBV20-1 to TRBJ2-7; 11 nucleotides align to TRBD1. CDR3 length equals 14 residues. Per germline, CDR1 DFQATT and CDR2 SNEGSKA (reference sequence). V was clipped by 5 bases and J by 5 bases; unmatched bases: 8. CDR3 in DNA: TGCAGTGCTTACATTGGACAGGGGGCCCACGAGCAGTACTTC. Its protein is CSAYIGQGAHEQYF.

Only a few counts were recorded for this clonotype. The chain couples TRBV7-2 to TRBJ2-5, with D perhaps TRBD1 (5 bases). This CDR3 spans 14 amino acids. Trimming pared 4 bases from V and 8 bases from J, leaving 17 bases between. Per germline, CDR1 SGHTA and CDR2 FQGNSA. The CDR3 bases are TGTGCCAGCAGCTATTCCGACAGCAGGAGAACCCAGTACTTC. It yields the protein CASSYSDSRRTQYF.